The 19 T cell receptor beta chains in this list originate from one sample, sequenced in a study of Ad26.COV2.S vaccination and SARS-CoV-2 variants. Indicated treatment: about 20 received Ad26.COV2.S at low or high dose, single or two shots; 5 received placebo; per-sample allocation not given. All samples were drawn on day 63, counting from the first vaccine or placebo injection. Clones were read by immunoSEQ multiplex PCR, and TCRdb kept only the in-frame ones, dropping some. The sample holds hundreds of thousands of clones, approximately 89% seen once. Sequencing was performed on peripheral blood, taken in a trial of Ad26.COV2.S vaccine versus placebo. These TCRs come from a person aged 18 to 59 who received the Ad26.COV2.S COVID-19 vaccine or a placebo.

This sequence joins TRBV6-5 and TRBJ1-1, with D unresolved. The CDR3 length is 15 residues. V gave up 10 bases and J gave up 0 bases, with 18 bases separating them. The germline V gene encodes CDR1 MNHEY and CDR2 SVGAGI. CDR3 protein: CATLGMRVLNTEAFF. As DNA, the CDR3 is TGTGCCACCCTAGGGATGAGGGTCCTGAACACTGAAGCTTTCTTT.

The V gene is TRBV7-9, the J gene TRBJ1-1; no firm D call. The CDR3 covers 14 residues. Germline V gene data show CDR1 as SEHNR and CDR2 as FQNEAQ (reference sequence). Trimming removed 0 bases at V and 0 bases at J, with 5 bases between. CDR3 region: CASSLARMNTEAFF. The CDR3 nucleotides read TGTGCCAGCAGCTTAGCCCGTATGAACACTGAAGCTTTCTTT.

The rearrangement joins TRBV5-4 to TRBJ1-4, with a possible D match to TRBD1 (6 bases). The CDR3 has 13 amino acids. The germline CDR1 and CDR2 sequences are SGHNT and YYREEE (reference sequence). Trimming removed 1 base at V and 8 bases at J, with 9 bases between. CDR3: CASSLTGTEKLFF. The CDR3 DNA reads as TGTGCCAGCAGCTTGACAGGGACAGAAAAACTGTTTTTT.

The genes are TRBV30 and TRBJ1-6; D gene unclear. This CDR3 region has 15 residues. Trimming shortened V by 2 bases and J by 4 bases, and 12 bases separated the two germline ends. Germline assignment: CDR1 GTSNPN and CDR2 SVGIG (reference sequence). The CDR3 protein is CAWSLGSSYNSPLHF. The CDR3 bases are TGTGCCTGGAGTCTTGGGAGCTCGTATAATTCACCCCTCCACTTT. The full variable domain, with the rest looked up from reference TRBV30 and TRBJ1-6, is SQTIHQWPATLVQPVGSPLSLECTVEGTSNPNLYWYRQAAGRGLQLLFYSVGIGQISSEVPQNLSASRPQDRQFILSSKKLLLSDSGFYLCAWSLGSSYNSPLHFGNGTRLTVT.

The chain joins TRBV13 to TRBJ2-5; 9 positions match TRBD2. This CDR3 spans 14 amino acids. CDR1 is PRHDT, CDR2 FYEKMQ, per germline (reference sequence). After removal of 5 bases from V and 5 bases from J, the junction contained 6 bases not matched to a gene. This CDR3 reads CASSPRGGKETQYF. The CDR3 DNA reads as TGTGCCAGCAGCCCGCGGGGGGGCAAGGAGACCCAGTACTTC.

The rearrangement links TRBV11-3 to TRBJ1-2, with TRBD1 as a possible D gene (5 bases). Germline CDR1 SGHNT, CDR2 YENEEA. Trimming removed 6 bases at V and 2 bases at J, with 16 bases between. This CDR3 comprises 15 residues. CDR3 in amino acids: CASRIQTASNYGYTF. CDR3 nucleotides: TGTGCCAGCAGGATCCAGACAGCCTCAAACTATGGCTACACCTTC.

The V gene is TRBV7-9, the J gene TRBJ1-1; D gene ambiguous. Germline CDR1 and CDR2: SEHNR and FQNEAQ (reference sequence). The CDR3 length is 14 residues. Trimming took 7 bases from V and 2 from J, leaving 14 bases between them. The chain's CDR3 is CASTTTEVNTEAFF. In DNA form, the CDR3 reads TGTGCCAGCACCACGACGGAAGTAAACACTGAAGCTTTCTTT.

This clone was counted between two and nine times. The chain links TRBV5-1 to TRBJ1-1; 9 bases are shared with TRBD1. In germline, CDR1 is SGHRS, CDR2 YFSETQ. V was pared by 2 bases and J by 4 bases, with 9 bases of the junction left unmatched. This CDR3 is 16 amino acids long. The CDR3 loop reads CASSFGTGGQGTEAFF. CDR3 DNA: TGCGCCAGCAGCTTTGGTACAGGGGGCCAGGGCACTGAAGCTTTCTTT.

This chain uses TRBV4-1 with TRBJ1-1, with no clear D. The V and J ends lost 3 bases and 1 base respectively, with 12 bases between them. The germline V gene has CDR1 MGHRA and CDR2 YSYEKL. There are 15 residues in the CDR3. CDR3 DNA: TGCGCCAGCAGCCAGCCTACTGTCGGGAACACTGAAGCTTTCTTT. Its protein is CASSQPTVGNTEAFF.

The CDR3: CASRRPWWDYSNQPQHF. The CDR3 nucleotides are TGTGCCAGTAGGCGCCCGTGGTGGGATTATAGCAATCAGCCCCAGCATTTT. The V gene is TRBV19, the J gene TRBJ1-5, with D uncertain. The germline V gene has CDR1 LNHDA and CDR2 SQIVND (reference sequence). The germline V and J ends were trimmed by 6 bases and 0 bases, with 18 bases remaining between them. The CDR3 runs to 17 residues.

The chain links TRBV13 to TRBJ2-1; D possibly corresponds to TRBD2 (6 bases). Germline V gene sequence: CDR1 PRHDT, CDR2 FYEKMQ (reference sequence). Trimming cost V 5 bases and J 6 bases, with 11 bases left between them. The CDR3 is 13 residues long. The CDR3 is CASSRLGSNEQFF. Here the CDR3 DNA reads TGTGCCAGCAGCCGACTCGGGAGCAATGAGCAGTTCTTC.

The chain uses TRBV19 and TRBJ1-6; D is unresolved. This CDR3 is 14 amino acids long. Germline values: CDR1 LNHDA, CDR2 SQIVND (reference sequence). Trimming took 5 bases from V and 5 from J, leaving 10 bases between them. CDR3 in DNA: TGTGCCAGTAGTTGGATGCCGGATAATTCACCCCTCCACTTT. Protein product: CASSWMPDNSPLHF.

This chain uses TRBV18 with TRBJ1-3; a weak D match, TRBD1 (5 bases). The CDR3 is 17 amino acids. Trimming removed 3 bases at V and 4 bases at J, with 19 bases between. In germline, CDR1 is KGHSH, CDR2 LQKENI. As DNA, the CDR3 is TGTGCCAGCTCACCGAATTCAGGGTATGACCAGGGAAACACCATATATTTT. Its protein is CASSPNSGYDQGNTIYF.

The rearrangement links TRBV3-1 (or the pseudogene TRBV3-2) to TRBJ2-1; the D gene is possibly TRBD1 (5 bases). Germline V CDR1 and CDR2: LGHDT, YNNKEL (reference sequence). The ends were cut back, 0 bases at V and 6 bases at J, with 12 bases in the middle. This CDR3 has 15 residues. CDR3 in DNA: TGTGCCAGCAGCCAAGATTCCCAGGGCCCCAATGAGCAGTTCTTC. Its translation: CASSQDSQGPNEQFF.

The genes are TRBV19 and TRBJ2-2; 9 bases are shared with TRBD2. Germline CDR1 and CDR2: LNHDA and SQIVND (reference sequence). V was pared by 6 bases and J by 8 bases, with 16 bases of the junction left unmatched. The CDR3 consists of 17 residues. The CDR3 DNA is TGTGCCAGTAGAGACCGGGGACACTTAGCGGGAGCGGGGGAGCTGTTTTTT. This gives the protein CASRDRGHLAGAGELFF.

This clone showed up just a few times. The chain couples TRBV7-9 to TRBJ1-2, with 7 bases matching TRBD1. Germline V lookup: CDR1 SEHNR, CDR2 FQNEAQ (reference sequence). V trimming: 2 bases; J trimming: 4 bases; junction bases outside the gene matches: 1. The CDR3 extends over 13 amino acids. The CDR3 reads CASSLPGGYGYTF. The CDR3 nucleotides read TGTGCCAGCAGCTTACCAGGGGGCTATGGCTACACCTTC.

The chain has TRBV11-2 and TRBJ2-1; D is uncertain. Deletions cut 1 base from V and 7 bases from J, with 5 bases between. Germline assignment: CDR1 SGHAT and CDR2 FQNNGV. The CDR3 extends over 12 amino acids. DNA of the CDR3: TGTGCCAGCAGCTTAGGGTTTAATGAGCAGTTCTTC. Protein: CASSLGFNEQFF.

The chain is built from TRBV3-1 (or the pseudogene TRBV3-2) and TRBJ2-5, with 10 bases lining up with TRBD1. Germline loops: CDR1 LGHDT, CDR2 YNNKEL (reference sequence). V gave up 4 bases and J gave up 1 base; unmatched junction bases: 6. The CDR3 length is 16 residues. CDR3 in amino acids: CASSRRTGGGQETQYF. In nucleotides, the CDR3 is TGTGCCAGCAGCCGACGGACAGGGGGGGGCCAAGAGACCCAGTACTTC.

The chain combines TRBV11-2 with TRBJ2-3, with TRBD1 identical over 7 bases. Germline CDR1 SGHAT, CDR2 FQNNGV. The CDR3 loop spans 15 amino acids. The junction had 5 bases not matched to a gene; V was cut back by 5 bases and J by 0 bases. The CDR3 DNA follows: TGTGCCAGCAGCCCCAGGGACAGAAGCACAGATACGCAGTATTTT. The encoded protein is CASSPRDRSTDTQYF. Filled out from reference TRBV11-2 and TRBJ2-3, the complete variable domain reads EAGVAQSPRYKIIEKRQSVAFWCNPISGHATLYWYQQILGQGPKLLIQFQNNGVVDDSQLPKDRFSAERLKGVDSTLKIQPAKLEDSAVYLCASSPRDRSTDTQYFGPGTRLTVL.